The T cell receptor (beta chain) under discussion was sequenced for a study of T cell responses to AZD1222 COVID-19 vaccine. The CDR3 length is 14 residues. Germline V gives CDR1 SGHRS, CDR2 YFSETQ. Between the trimmed V and J ends, which lost 6 bases and 6 bases, there was a span of 18 bases. Assay used: immunoSEQ multiplex PCR; TCRdb lists only in-frame clones, some missing. Of roughly 100,000 clones listed, about 90% are singletons. General study findings and limits: Spike-specific TCR repertoires showed rising breadth and depth after two AZD1222 doses. In the spike-specific TCR repertoire, nearly half reportedly target unmutated variant regions.

Of note for this clone: Its antigen is not known.

This TCR derives from an adult in good health. Source: peripheral blood, taken on day 0 of AZD1222 vaccination. The chain combines TRBV5-1 with TRBJ1-2; TRBD1 is a possible D gene (5 bases). This CDR3 reads CASNPGRVADGYTF. CDR3 DNA: TGCGCCAGCAATCCGGGACGCGTGGCGGATGGCTACACCTTC.